The next 9 T cell receptor beta chains were all read from a single sample in a study of T cell responses to AZD1222 COVID-19 vaccine. TCRdb keeps only in-frame clones here, not all; method: immunoSEQ multiplex PCR. Among 85,000 to 90,000 clones listed, approximately 86% were seen once. Here the sequenced sample was peripheral blood, taken on day 0 of MenACWY control vaccination. The receptors derive from an adult in good health.

This chain joins TRBV5-1 and TRBJ1-2; 9 bases map to TRBD1. The CDR3 sequence is 15 residues long. The V and J ends lost 4 bases and 7 bases, in that order; junction bases with no gene match: 11. Germline V gene lookup returns CDR1 SGHRS and CDR2 YFSETQ. CDR3 sequence: CASSPAGQGGFGYTF. The CDR3 DNA reads TGCGCCAGCAGCCCCGCGGGACAGGGAGGTTTTGGCTACACCTTC. Using reference TRBV5-1 and TRBJ1-2 for the parts outside the CDR3, the full variable domain is KAGVTQTPRYLIKTRGQQVTLSCSPISGHRSVSWYQQTPGQGLQFLFEYFSETQRNKGNFPGRFSGRQFSNSRSEMNVSTLELGDSALYLCASSPAGQGGFGYTFGSGTRLTVV.

The rearrangement uses TRBV20-1 and TRBJ1-2; D unresolved. V was cut by 8 bases and J by 4 bases, with 5 bases left in between. Germline loops: CDR1 DFQATT, CDR2 SNEGSKA (reference sequence). The CDR3 loop spans 9 amino acids. Here the CDR3 reads CSPGYGYTF. Written as DNA, the CDR3 is TGCAGTCCGGGCTATGGCTACACCTTC.

The genes are TRBV7-2 and TRBJ2-7; D might be TRBD2 (6 bases). V was clipped by 2 bases and J by 0 bases, with 11 bases between them. The CDR3 loop spans 15 amino acids. Germline V gene lookup returns CDR1 SGHTA and CDR2 FQGNSA. The chain's CDR3 is CASSLRDGSSYEQYF. The CDR3 DNA reads TGTGCCAGCAGCTTAAGGGACGGGAGCTCCTACGAGCAGTACTTC.

As regards this clone: Different DNA sequences within this sample yield the same CDR3. The chain recombines TRBV29-1 with TRBJ2-2; D is possibly TRBD1 (5 bases). The germline CDR1 and CDR2 sequences are SQVTM and ANQGSEA. The CDR3 spans 13 residues. V lost 5 bases to trimming and J lost 0 bases, with 7 bases between them. The CDR3 loop is CSVRQPNTGELFF. CDR3 nucleotide sequence: TGCAGCGTTAGACAGCCGAACACCGGGGAGCTGTTTTTT.

This chain uses TRBV3-1 (or the pseudogene TRBV3-2) with TRBJ1-6; no clear D. The CDR3 is 15 amino acids. V was shortened by 4 bases and J by 8 bases, with 15 bases between the two germline ends. Germline CDR1 and CDR2: LGHDT and YNNKEL (reference sequence). As DNA, the CDR3 is TGTGCCAGCAGCCTCGCATCTAGATTTGATTCACCCCTCCACTTT. It encodes CASSLASRFDSPLHF.

The rearrangement uses TRBV21-1 and TRBJ2-1; the listed D gene, TRBD2, was not tested against the DNA. TRBV21-1 is a listed pseudogene. This CDR3 is 16 amino acids long. The CDR3 DNA sequence: TGTGCCAGCAGCCCGCGACTAGCGGGGGGGCCGGTTGAGCAGTTCTTC. As protein: CASSPRLAGGPVEQFF.

This sequence joins TRBV7-8 and TRBJ1-5, with 8 bases identical to TRBD1. Per germline, CDR1 SGHVS and CDR2 FQNEAQ. V lost 1 base, J lost 3 bases, and 5 bases stayed unmatched. CDR3 length: 16 amino acids. The CDR3 DNA is TGTGCCAGCAGCTTAGAGGCGGACAGGGCCAATCAGCCCCAGCATTTT. Translation gives CASSLEADRANQPQHF. The entire variable domain, with the rest obtained from reference TRBV7-8 and TRBJ1-5, is as follows: GAGVSQSPRYKVAKRGQDVALRCDPISGHVSLFWYQQALGQGPEFLTYFQNEAQLDKSGLPSDRFFAERPEGSVSTLKIQRTQQEDSAVYLCASSLEADRANQPQHFGDGTRLSIL.

CDR3 DNA: TGTGCCAGTAGTGAATCCGGGACAGGGTTTGAAAAACTGTTTTTT. Translating it yields CASSESGTGFEKLFF. The chain employs TRBV19 and TRBJ1-4; 9 bases match TRBD1. Per germline, CDR1 LNHDA and CDR2 SQIVND (reference sequence). Trimming took 5 bases from V and 7 from J; bases not matched to a gene: 8. There are 15 residues in the CDR3.

The chain combines TRBV4-3 with TRBJ2-6; no reliable D call. The ends were cut back, 3 bases at V and 0 bases at J, with 12 bases in the middle. Germline CDR1 reads LGHNA; CDR2 reads YSLEER. This CDR3 region has 17 residues. Written as DNA, the CDR3 is TGCGCCAGCAGCCAGGTAATCTCTAGCTCTGGGGCCAACGTCCTGACTTTC. It translates to CASSQVISSSGANVLTF.